Each of the 7 T cell receptor beta chains below was sequenced from the same sample in a study of blood T cell repertoires in COVID-19. Generated by immunoSEQ multiplex PCR, the TCRdb table keeps only in-frame clones and is missing some. The table records more than 90,000 clones, 85% of them present only once. Sequencing used peripheral blood. The receptor source for this set is a woman aged 70-85 years with active or convalescent COVID-19.

As concerns this clone: The identical CDR3 is also encoded by other nucleotide sequences in the sample. The CDR3 sequence is CASSFRQGNSPLHF. The DNA for the CDR3 is TGTGCCAGCAGCTTCCGGCAGGGGAATTCACCCCTCCACTTT. The chain employs TRBV7-2 and TRBJ1-6; maybe TRBD1 (6 bases). CDR3 length equals 14 residues. Trimming took off 3 bases at V and 7 bases at J, with 10 bases between the two ends. Per the germline V gene, CDR1 is SGHTA and CDR2 is FQGNSA.

The V gene is TRBV5-6, the J gene TRBJ2-4, with TRBD2 matching over 8 bases. The V gene end was trimmed by 2 bases and the J gene end by 0 bases; junction bases not matched to a gene: 13. The CDR3 runs 19 residues. Germline V gene sequence: CDR1 SGHDT, CDR2 YYEEEE. The CDR3 DNA sequence: TGTGCCAGCAGCTTCCTCGGGGGAAGCGGGGGTGTAGCCAAAAACATTCAGTACTTC. Residues: CASSFLGGSGGVAKNIQYF.

V and J are TRBV7-2 and TRBJ1-1; possibly TRBD1 for D (5 bases). Germline-derived CDR1 and CDR2 are SGHTA and FQGNSA. V gave up 5 bases and J gave up 0 bases, with 10 bases separating them. This CDR3 is 14 amino acids long. In nucleotides, the CDR3 is TGTGCCAGCAGCCCACAGGTTCTGAACACTGAAGCTTTCTTT. It translates to CASSPQVLNTEAFF.

The CDR3 bases are TGCGCCAGCAGCTTGGGCCTAGCGAACACCGGGGAGCTGTTTTTT. Its protein product is CASSLGLANTGELFF. V gene TRBV5-1 combines with J gene TRBJ2-2; D is unclear. The V end lost 0 bases, the J end lost 0 bases, and 6 bases lay between the germline ends. CDR1 is SGHRS and CDR2 is YFSETQ in the germline V gene. CDR3 length equals 15 residues.

The J gene is TRBJ1-3, the V gene TRBV7-2; 8 bases map to TRBD1. Germline-derived CDR1 and CDR2 are SGHTA and FQGNSA. The CDR3 spans 15 residues. Unmatched junction bases numbered 9, after V lost 7 bases and J lost 4 bases. The CDR3 DNA follows: TGTGCCAGCAACCTAGTACAGGGGGTAGGAAACACCATATATTTT. The encoded protein is CASNLVQGVGNTIYF.

V and J are TRBV6-5 and TRBJ1-1, with TRBD1 identical over 9 bases. CDR1 MNHEY and CDR2 SVGAGI come from the germline V gene. CDR3 length: 13 residues. V trimming: 7 bases; J trimming: 1 base; junction bases outside the gene matches: 1. The CDR3 bases are TGTGCCAGCAAACAGGGGGCGAACACTGAAGCTTTCTTT. Protein: CASKQGANTEAFF.

The rearrangement links TRBV5-4 to TRBJ1-2; tentative D call: TRBD1 (6 bases). Germline V gene sequence: CDR1 SGHNT, CDR2 YYREEE (reference sequence). With 0 bases removed from V and 3 bases from J, the gap between germline ends came to 12 bases. CDR3 length: 15 amino acids. The CDR3 DNA reads TGTGCCAGCAGCTTGGATAACAGGGTTGACTATGGCTACACCTTC. Translating gives CASSLDNRVDYGYTF.